What follows are 18 T cell receptor beta chains derived from one specimen sequenced in a study of T cell responses to AZD1222 COVID-19 vaccine. Assay: immunoSEQ multiplex PCR; the TCRdb copy retains only in-frame clones and omits some. The table includes about 160,000 clones, roughly nine tenths detected once. This material consisted of peripheral blood, taken 28 days after the second AZD1222 dose. These receptor sequences come from an adult who received the AZD1222 COVID-19 vaccine.

The chain links TRBV5-4 to TRBJ1-2, with D possibly being TRBD1 (5 bases). V lost 0 bases and J lost 2, with 8 bases in between. The CDR3 has 14 amino acids. Looked up from germline, CDR1 is SGHNT and CDR2 is YYREEE (reference sequence). This chain's CDR3 is CASSLGQLNYGYTF. CDR3 DNA: TGTGCCAGCAGCTTGGGACAGCTGAACTATGGCTACACCTTC.

The chain has TRBV6-5 and TRBJ1-5, with D maybe TRBD1 (5 bases). V lost 4 bases, J lost 9 bases, and 13 bases lay in between. Germline CDR1 reads MNHEY; CDR2 reads SVGAGI. The CDR3 consists of 13 residues. This CDR3 reads CASSSLGRGPQHF. Here the CDR3 DNA reads TGTGCCAGCAGTTCCTTGGGGCGAGGGCCCCAGCATTTT.

V and J are TRBV9 and TRBJ1-2, with 7 bases that match TRBD1. The CDR3 is 15 residues long. J was trimmed by 5 bases and V by 4 bases; bases with no gene match: 11. Germline values: CDR1 SGDLS, CDR2 YYNGEE. The CDR3 DNA reads as TGTGCCAGCAGCCCAGGGACAGATGCAAGATATGGCTACACCTTC. Amino acids: CASSPGTDARYGYTF.

This clone is a singleton in its sample. The chain joins TRBV10-3 to TRBJ1-5, with 10 bases aligning to TRBD1. The CDR3 sequence is 15 residues long. Trimming at V came to 6 bases and at J to 4 bases, leaving 6 bases not matched to a gene. CDR1 and CDR2 (germline): ENHRY, SYGVKD. This CDR3 reads CAISLTGGLNQPQHF. DNA of the CDR3: TGTGCCATCAGCCTGACAGGGGGCCTTAATCAGCCCCAGCATTTT.

The chain uses TRBV5-1 and TRBJ2-6; D may match TRBD1 or TRBD2 (6 bases each). This CDR3 has 18 residues. The germline V gene encodes CDR1 SGHRS and CDR2 YFSETQ. V lost 3 bases and J 4 bases, leaving 20 bases between the germline ends. CDR3 nucleotides: TGCGCCAGCAGCTACTACCGACCGGGGGCGGTGGGGGCCAACGTCCTGACTTTC. It encodes CASSYYRPGAVGANVLTF.

The J gene is TRBJ2-7, the V gene TRBV10-1; 10 bases line up with TRBD2. The junction had 1 base not matched to a gene; V was cut back by 5 bases and J by 0 bases. The CDR3 spans 14 residues. Germline-derived CDR1 and CDR2 are WNHNN and SYGVQD (reference sequence). In nucleotides, the CDR3 is TGCGCCAGCAGTCCTAGCGGGGGCTCCTACGAGCAGTACTTC. Residues: CASSPSGGSYEQYF.

This clone is medium-sized by share. The chain recombines TRBV2 with TRBJ1-5; 7 bases agree with TRBD1. Per germline, CDR1 SNHLY and CDR2 FYNNEI. J lost 6 bases, V lost 7 bases, and 9 bases had no gene match. This CDR3 has 14 residues. This chain's CDR3 is CASTGMTGRQPQHF. The CDR3 bases are TGTGCCAGCACCGGCATGACAGGGCGTCAGCCCCAGCATTTT.

The CDR3: CASSTQGANEKLFF. The CDR3 DNA sequence: TGTGCCAGTAGTACGCAGGGGGCTAATGAAAAACTGTTTTTT. The rearrangement joins TRBV19 to TRBJ1-4; 7 bases fit TRBD1. The V and J ends lost 4 bases and 3 bases, in that order; junction bases with no gene match: 2. The CDR3 sequence is 14 residues long. Germline values: CDR1 LNHDA, CDR2 SQIVND (reference sequence). The full variable domain, its missing parts supplied by reference TRBV19 and TRBJ1-4, is DGGITQSPKYLFRKEGQNVTLSCEQNLNHDAMYWYRQDPGQGLRLIYYSQIVNDFQKGDIAEGYSVSREKKESFPLTVTSAQKNPTAFYLCASSTQGANEKLFFGSGTQLSVL.

This clone was seen once. The chain employs TRBV5-4 and TRBJ1-1; the D is unclear. Deletions cut 0 bases from V and 4 bases from J, with 10 bases between. The CDR3 covers 14 residues. The germline gives CDR1 SGHNT, CDR2 YYREEE (reference sequence). The CDR3 spells CASSLGRPSTEAFF. In DNA, the CDR3 is TGTGCCAGCAGCTTGGGTCGGCCCAGCACTGAAGCTTTCTTT.

The genes are TRBV3-1 (or the pseudogene TRBV3-2) and TRBJ1-1, with a possible D match to TRBD1 (5 bases). This CDR3 is 14 amino acids long. The ends were cut back, 8 bases at V and 5 bases at J, with 18 bases in the middle. From germline, CDR1 is LGHDT and CDR2 YNNKEL (reference sequence). The CDR3 reads CASASGGARTEAFF. The DNA for the CDR3 is TGTGCCAGCGCCTCGGGAGGGGCACGGACTGAAGCTTTCTTT.

The rearrangement joins TRBV5-6 to TRBJ1-2; weak D call: TRBD1 (6 bases). The CDR3 runs 14 residues. Per the germline V gene, CDR1 is SGHDT and CDR2 is YYEEEE. V was clipped by 2 bases and J by 2 bases, with 10 bases between them. CDR3 amino acids: CASSFIQGNYGYTF. The CDR3 DNA reads TGTGCCAGCAGCTTTATACAGGGAAACTATGGCTACACCTTC.

V is TRBV27 and J is TRBJ2-1, with 8 positions matching TRBD2. Per germline, CDR1 MNHEY and CDR2 SMNVEV (reference sequence). Unmatched junction bases numbered 2, after V lost 3 bases and J lost 4 bases. The CDR3 sequence is 14 residues long. The CDR3 DNA reads as TGTGCCAGCAGTTTTCCGGGGGGGTACAATGAGCAGTTCTTC. It translates to CASSFPGGYNEQFF.

CDR3 sequence: CASSIGRSVTTGELFF. The CDR3 bases are TGTGCCAGTAGTATAGGACGAAGCGTGACCACCGGGGAGCTGTTTTTT. The gene calls are TRBV19 and TRBJ2-2; no firm D call. The CDR3 is 16 amino acids. Trimming removed 1 base at V and 4 bases at J, with 13 bases between. Germline V lookup: CDR1 LNHDA, CDR2 SQIVND (reference sequence).

The chain combines TRBV9 with TRBJ2-2; D may be TRBD1 or TRBD2 (6 bases each). The CDR3 covers 17 residues. Germline CDR1 reads SGDLS; CDR2 reads YYNGEE. V was cut by 0 bases and J by 1 base, with 13 bases left in between. The CDR3 region is CASSVGGGTMNTGELFF. CDR3 sequence (DNA): TGTGCCAGCAGCGTAGGAGGGGGGACAATGAACACCGGGGAGCTGTTTTTT. Full variable domain (rest looked up from reference TRBV9 and TRBJ2-2): DSGVTQTPKHLITATGQRVTLRCSPRSGDLSVYWYQQSLDQGLQFLIQYYNGEERAKGNILERFSAQQFPDLHSELNLSSLELGDSALYFCASSVGGGTMNTGELFFGEGSRLTVL.

The gene calls are TRBV19 and TRBJ1-1; perhaps TRBD1 as D (5 bases). The V end lost 6 bases, the J end lost 3 bases, and 17 bases lay between the germline ends. This CDR3 spans 15 amino acids. The germline gives CDR1 LNHDA, CDR2 SQIVND (reference sequence). CDR3 coding DNA: TGTGCCAGTAGAGATAGGGGCAGACGGGACACTGAAGCTTTCTTT. This translates into CASRDRGRRDTEAFF.

This chain links TRBV19 with TRBJ1-2, with 10 bases lining up with TRBD1. CDR3 size: 16 residues. The germline gives CDR1 LNHDA, CDR2 SQIVND (reference sequence). V was clipped by 6 bases and J by 0 bases; unmatched bases: 7. The CDR3 here is CASRGGTGATNYGYTF. The CDR3 region has the DNA TGTGCCAGTAGGGGGGGGACAGGGGCGACTAACTATGGCTACACCTTC.

The CDR3 sequence: CASSYDPNQPQHF. CDR3 nucleotide sequence: TGTGCCAGCAGTTACGATCCCAATCAGCCCCAGCATTTT. The V and J genes are TRBV6-5 and TRBJ1-5; no definite D call. CDR3 size: 13 residues. Germline CDR1 reads MNHEY; CDR2 reads SVGAGI. V lost 2 bases, J lost 3 bases, and 5 bases lay in between.

This chain joins TRBV20-1 and TRBJ1-2; perhaps TRBD1 as D (5 bases). This CDR3 is built from 16 residues. Germline CDR1 DFQATT, CDR2 SNEGSKA (reference sequence). Between the trimmed V and J ends, which lost 3 bases and 4 bases, there was a span of 21 bases. CDR3 bases: TGCAGTGCTAGTCTCACAGGATACGGAACGGCCTATGGCTACACCTTC. The encoded protein is CSASLTGYGTAYGYTF.